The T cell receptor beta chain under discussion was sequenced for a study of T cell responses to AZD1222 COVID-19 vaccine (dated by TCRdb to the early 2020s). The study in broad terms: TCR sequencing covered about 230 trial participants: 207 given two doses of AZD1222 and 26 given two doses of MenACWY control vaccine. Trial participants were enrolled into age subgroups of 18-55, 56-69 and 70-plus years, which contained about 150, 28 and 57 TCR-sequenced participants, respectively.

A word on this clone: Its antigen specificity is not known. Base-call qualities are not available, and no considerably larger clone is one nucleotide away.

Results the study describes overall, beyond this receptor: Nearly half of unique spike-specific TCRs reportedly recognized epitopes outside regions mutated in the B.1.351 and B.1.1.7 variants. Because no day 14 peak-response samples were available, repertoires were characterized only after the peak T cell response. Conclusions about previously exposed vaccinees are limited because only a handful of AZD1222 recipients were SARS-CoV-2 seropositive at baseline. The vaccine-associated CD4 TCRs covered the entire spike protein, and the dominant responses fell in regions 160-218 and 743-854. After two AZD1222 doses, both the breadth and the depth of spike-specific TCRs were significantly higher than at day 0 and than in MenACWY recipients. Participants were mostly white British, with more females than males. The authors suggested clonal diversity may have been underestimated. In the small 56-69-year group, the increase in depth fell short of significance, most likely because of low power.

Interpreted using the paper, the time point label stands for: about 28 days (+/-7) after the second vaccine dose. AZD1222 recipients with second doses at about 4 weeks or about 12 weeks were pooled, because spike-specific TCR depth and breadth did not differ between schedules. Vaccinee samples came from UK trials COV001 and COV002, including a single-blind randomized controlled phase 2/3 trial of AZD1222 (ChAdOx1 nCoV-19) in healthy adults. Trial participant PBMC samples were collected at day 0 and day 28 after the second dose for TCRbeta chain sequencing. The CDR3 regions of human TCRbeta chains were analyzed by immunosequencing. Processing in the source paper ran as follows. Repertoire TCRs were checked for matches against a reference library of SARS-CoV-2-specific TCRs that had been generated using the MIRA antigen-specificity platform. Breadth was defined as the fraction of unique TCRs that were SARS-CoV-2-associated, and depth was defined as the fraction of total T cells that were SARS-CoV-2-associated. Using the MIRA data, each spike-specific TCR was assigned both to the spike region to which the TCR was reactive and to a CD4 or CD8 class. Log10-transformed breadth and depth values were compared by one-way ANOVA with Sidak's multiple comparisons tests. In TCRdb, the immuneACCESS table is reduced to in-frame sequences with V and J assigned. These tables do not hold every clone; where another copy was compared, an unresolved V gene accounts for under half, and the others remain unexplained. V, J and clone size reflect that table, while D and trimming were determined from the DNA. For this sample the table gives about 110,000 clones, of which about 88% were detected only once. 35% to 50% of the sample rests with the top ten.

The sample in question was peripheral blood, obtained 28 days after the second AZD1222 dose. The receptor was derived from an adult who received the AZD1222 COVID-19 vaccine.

The DNA reads as follows: TGTGCCAGCAGCGTAGGGCCTAGCGGGAGAGGCGAGCAGTACTTC. Its protein is CASSVGPSGRGEQYF. The chain is made from TRBV9 and TRBJ2-7; 10 bases in the middle match TRBD2. The CDR3 has 15 amino acids, counting the end cysteine and phenylalanine. This entry keeps only the CDR3 DNA: 45 bases, framed from base 1. After removal of 0 bases from V and 6 bases from J, the junction retains 6 bases not matched to a gene. For CDR1 and CDR2, the germline V gene lists SGDLS and YYNGEE.